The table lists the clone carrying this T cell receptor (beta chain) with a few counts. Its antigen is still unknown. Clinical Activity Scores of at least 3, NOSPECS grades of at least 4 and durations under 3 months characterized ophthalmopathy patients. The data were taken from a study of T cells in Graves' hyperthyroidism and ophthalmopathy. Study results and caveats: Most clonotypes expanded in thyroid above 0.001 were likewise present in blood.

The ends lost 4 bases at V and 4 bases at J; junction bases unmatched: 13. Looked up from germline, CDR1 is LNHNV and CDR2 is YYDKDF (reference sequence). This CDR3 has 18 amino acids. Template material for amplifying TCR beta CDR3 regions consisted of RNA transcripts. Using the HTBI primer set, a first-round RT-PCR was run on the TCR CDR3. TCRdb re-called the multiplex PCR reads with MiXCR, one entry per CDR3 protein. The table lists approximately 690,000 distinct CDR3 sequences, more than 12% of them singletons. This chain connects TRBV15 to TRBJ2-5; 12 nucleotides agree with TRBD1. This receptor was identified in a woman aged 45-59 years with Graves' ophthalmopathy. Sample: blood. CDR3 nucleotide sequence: TGTGCCACCAGCAAGCCGGGACAGGGGGCAAATTGGGCAGAGACCCAGTACTTC. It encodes CATSKPGQGANWAETQYF.